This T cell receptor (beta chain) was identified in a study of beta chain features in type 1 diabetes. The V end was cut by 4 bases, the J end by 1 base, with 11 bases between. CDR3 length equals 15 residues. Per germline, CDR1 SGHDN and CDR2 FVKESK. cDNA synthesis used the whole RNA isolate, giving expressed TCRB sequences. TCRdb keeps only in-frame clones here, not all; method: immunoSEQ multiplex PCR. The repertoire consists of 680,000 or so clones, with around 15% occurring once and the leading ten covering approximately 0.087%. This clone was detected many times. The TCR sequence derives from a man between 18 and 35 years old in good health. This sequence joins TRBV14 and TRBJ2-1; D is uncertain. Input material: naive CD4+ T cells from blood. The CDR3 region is CASSPARHSYNEQFF. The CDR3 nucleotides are TGTGCCAGCAGCCCCGCTAGGCATTCCTACAATGAGCAGTTCTTC.